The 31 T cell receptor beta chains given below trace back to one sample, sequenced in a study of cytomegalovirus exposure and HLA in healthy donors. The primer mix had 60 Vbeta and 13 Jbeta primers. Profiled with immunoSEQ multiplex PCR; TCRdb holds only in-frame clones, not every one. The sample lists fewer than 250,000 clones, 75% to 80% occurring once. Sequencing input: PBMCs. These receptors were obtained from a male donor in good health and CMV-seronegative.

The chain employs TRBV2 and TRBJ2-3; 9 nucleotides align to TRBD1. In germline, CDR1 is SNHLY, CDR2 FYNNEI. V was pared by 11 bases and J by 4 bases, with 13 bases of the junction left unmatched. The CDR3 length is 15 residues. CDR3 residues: CAAPGHRGLADTQYF. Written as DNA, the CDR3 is TGTGCCGCCCCGGGGCACAGGGGGCTAGCAGATACGCAGTATTTT.

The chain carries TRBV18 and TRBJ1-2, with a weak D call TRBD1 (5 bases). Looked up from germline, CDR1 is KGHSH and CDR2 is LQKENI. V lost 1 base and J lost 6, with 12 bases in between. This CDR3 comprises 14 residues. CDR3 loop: CASSPRQEGNGYTF. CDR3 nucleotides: TGTGCCAGCTCACCACGTCAGGAGGGGAATGGCTACACCTTC.

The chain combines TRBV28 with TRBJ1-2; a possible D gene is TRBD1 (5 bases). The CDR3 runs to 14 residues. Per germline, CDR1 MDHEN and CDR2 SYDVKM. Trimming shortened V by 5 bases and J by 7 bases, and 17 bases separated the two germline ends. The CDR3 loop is CASSPRFAGGGYTF. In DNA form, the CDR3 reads TGTGCCAGCAGTCCCCGATTTGCCGGGGGTGGCTACACCTTC.

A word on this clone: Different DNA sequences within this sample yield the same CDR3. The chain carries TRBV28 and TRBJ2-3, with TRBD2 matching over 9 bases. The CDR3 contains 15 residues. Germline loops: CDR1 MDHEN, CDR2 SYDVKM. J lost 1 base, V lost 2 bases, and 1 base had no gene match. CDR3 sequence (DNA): TGTGCCAGCAGTTTACGCGGGGGGGGCACAGATACGCAGTATTTT. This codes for CASSLRGGGTDTQYF. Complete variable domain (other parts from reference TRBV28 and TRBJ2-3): DVKVTQSSRYLVKRTGEKVFLECVQDMDHENMFWYRQDPGLGLRLIYFSYDVKMKEKGDIPEGYSVSREKKERFSLILESASTNQTSMYLCASSLRGGGTDTQYFGPGTRLTVL.

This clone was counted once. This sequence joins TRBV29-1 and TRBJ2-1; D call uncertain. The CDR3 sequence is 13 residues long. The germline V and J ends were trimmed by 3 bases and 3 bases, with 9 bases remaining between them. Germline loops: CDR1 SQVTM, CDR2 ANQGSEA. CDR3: CSVDRILYNEQFF. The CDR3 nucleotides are TGCAGCGTTGATAGAATCCTCTACAATGAGCAGTTCTTC.

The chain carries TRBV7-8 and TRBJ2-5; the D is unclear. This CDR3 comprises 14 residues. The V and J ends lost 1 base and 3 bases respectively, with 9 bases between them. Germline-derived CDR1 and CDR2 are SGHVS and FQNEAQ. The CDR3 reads CASSLVYSKETQYF. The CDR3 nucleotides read TGTGCCAGCAGCTTAGTATACAGCAAAGAGACCCAGTACTTC. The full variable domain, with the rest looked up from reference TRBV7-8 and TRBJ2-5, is GAGVSQSPRYKVAKRGQDVALRCDPISGHVSLFWYQQALGQGPEFLTYFQNEAQLDKSGLPSDRFFAERPEGSVSTLKIQRTQQEDSAVYLCASSLVYSKETQYFGPGTRLLVL.

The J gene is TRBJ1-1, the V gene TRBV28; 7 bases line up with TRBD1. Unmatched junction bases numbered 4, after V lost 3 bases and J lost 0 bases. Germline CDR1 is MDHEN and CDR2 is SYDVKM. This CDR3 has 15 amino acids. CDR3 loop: CASSLADRLNTEAFF. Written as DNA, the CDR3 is TGTGCCAGCAGTTTGGCGGACAGGTTGAACACTGAAGCTTTCTTT.

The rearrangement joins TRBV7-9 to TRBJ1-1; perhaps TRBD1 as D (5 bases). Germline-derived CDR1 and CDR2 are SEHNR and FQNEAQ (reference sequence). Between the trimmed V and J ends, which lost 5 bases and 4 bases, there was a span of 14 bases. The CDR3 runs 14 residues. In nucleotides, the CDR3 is TGTGCCAGCAGCCCTAGGGACTCCCTCACTGAAGCTTTCTTT. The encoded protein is CASSPRDSLTEAFF.

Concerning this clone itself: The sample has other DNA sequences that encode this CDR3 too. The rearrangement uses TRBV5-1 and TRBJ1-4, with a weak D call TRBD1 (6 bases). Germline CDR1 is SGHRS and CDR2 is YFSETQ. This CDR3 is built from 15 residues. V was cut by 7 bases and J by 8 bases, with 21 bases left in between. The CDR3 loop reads CASRRSGTIREKLFF. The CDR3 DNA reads TGCGCCAGCCGTCGATCTGGGACAATCAGGGAAAAACTGTTTTTT.

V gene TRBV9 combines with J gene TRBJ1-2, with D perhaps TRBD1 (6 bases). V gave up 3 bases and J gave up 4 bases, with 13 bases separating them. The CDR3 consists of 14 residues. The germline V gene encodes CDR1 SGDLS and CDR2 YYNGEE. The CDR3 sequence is CASSGTQGTYGYTF. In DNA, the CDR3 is TGTGCCAGCAGCGGAACACAGGGTACCTATGGCTACACCTTC.

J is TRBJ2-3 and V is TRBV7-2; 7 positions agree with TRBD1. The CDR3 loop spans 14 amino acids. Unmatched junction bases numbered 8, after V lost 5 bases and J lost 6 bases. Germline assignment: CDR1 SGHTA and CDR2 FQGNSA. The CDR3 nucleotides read TGTGCCAGCAGCAAGAAGGGGGCAGACGATACGCAGTATTTT. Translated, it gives CASSKKGADDTQYF.

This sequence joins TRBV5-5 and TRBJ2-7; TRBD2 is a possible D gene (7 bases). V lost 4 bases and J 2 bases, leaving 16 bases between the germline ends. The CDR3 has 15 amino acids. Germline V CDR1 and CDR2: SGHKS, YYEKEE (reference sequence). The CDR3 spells CASSNTEGGTYEQYF. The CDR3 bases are TGTGCCAGCAGCAATACCGAGGGGGGGACCTACGAGCAGTACTTC.

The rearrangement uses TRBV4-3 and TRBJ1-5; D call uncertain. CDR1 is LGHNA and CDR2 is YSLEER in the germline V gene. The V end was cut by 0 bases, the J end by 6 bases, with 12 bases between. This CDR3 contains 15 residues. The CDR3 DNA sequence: TGCGCCAGCAGCCAAGATCTTTATGGAGGTCAGCCCCAGCATTTT. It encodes CASSQDLYGGQPQHF.

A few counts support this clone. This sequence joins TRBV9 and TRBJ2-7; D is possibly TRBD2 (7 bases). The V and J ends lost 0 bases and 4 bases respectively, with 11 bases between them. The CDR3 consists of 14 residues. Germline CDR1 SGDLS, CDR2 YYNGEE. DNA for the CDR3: TGTGCCAGCAGCGTAGGCGGGGGCGATTACGAGCAGTACTTC. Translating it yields CASSVGGGDYEQYF.

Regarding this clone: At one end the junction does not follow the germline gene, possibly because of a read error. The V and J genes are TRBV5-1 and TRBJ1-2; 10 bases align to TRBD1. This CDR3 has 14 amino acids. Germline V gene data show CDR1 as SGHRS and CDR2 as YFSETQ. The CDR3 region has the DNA TGCGCCGGCAGCACGCTAGGGACAGGGGATGGCTACACCTTC. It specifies CAGSTLGTGDGYTF.

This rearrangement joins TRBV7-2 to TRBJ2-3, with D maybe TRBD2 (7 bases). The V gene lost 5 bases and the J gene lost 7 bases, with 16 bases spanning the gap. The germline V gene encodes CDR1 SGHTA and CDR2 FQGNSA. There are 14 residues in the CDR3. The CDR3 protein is CASSPRGGANTQYF. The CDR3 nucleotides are TGTGCCAGCAGCCCCAGAGGGGGGGCAAATACGCAGTATTTT.

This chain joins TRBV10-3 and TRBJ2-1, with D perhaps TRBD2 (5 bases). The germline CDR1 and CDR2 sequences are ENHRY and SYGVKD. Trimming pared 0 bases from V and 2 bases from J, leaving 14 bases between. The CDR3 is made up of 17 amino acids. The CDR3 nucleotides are TGTGCCATCAGTGAGTCTAGACTACCGAATACCTACAATGAGCAGTTCTTC. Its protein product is CAISESRLPNTYNEQFF.

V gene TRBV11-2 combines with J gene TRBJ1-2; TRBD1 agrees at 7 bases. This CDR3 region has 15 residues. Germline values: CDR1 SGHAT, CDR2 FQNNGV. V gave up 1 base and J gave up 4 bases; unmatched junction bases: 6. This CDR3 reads CASSLAGTAAYGYTF. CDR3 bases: TGTGCCAGCAGCTTAGCGGGGACAGCGGCCTATGGCTACACCTTC.

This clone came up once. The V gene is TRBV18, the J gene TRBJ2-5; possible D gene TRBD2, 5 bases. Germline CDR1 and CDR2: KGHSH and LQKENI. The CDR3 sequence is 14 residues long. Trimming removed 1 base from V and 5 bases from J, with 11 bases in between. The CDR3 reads CASSPRAVSETQYF. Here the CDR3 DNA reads TGTGCCAGCTCACCACGAGCGGTTAGTGAGACCCAGTACTTC.

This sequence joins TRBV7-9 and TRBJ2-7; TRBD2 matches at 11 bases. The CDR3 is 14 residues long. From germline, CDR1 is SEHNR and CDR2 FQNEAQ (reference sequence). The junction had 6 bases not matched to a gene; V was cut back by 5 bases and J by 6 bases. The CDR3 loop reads CASSLSGRASEQYF. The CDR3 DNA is TGTGCCAGCAGCCTTAGCGGGAGGGCCTCCGAGCAGTACTTC.

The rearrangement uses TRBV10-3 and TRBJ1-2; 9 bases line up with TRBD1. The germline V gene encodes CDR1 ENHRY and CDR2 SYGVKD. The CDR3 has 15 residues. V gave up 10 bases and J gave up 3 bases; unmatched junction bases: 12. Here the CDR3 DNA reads TGTGCCACCAGCCCCACAGGGGGCCGGGACTATGGCTACACCTTC. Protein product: CATSPTGGRDYGYTF.

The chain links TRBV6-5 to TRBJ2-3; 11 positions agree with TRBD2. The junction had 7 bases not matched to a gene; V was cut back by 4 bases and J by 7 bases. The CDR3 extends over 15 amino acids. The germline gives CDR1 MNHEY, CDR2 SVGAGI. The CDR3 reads CASSFGSGGAYTQYF. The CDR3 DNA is TGTGCCAGCAGTTTCGGTAGCGGGGGGGCCTATACGCAGTATTTT.

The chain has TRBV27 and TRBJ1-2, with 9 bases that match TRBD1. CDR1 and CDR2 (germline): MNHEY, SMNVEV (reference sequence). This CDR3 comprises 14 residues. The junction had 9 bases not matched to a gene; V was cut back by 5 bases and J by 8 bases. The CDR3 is CASSPTGGVGGYTF. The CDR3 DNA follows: TGTGCCAGCAGTCCCACAGGGGGCGTAGGGGGCTACACCTTC.

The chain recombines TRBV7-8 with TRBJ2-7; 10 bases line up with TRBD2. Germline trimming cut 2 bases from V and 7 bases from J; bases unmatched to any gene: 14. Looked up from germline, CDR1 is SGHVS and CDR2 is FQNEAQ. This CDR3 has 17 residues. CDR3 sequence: CASSLKGRSGRTWEQYF. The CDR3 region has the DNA TGTGCCAGCAGCTTAAAGGGCCGTAGCGGGAGGACTTGGGAGCAGTACTTC.

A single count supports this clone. CDR3: CASSLELADDYIQYF. The CDR3 DNA is TGTGCCAGCAGCTTGGAACTAGCGGATGACTACATTCAGTACTTC. The chain couples TRBV5-4 to TRBJ2-4, with 8 positions matching TRBD2. CDR1 SGHNT and CDR2 YYREEE come from the germline V gene (reference sequence). The CDR3 spans 15 residues. V shed 0 bases and J 8 bases; nucleotides not matched to a gene: 7. Full variable domain (rest looked up from reference TRBV5-4 and TRBJ2-4): ETGVTQSPTHLIKTRGQQVTLRCSSQSGHNTVSWYQQALGQGPQFIFQYYREEENGRGNFPPRFSGLQFPNYSSELNVNALELDDSALYLCASSLELADDYIQYFGAGTRLSVL.

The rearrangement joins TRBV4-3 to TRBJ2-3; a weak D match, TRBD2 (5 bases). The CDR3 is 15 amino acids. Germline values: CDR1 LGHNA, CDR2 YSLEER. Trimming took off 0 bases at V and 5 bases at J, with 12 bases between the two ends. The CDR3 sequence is CASSQDLEEEDTQYF. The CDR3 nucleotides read TGCGCCAGCAGCCAAGATCTAGAGGAGGAAGATACGCAGTATTTT.

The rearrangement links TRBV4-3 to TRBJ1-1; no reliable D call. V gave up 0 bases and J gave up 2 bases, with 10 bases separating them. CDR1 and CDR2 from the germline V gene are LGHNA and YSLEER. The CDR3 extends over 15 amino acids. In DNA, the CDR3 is TGCGCCAGCAGCCAAGAATGGGCCGGAAACACTGAAGCTTTCTTT. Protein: CASSQEWAGNTEAFF.

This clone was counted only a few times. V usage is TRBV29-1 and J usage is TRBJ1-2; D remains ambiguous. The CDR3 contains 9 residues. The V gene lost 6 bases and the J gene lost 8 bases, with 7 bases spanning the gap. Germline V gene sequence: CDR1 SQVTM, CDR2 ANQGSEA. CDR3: CSVNEGYTF. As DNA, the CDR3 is TGCAGCGTGAATGAGGGCTACACCTTC.

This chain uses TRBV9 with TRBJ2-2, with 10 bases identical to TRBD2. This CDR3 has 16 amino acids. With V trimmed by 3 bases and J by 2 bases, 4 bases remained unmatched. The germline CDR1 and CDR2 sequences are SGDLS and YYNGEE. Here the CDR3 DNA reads TGTGCCAGCAGCGCTGGACTAGCGGTAAACACCGGGGAGCTGTTTTTT. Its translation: CASSAGLAVNTGELFF.

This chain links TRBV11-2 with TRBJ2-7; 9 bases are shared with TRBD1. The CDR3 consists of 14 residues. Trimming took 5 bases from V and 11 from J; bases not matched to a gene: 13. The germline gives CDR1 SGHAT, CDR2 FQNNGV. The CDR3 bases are TGTGCCAGCAGCCTGGGACAGGGTTTTCCTTTAGAGTACTTC. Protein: CASSLGQGFPLEYF.

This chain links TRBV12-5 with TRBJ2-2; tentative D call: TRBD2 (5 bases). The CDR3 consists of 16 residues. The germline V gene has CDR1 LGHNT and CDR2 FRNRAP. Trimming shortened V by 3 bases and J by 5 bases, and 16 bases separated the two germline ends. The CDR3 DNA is TGTGCTAGTGGTTTCAACACCGGAGGTGAGACCGGGGAGCTGTTTTTT. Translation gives CASGFNTGGETGELFF. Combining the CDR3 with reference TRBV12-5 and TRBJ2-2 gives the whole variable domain DARVTQTPRHKVTEMGQEVTMRCQPILGHNTVFWYRQTMMQGLELLAYFRNRAPLDDSGMPKDRFSAEMPDATLATLKIQPSEPRDSAVYFCASGFNTGGETGELFFGEGSRLTVL.